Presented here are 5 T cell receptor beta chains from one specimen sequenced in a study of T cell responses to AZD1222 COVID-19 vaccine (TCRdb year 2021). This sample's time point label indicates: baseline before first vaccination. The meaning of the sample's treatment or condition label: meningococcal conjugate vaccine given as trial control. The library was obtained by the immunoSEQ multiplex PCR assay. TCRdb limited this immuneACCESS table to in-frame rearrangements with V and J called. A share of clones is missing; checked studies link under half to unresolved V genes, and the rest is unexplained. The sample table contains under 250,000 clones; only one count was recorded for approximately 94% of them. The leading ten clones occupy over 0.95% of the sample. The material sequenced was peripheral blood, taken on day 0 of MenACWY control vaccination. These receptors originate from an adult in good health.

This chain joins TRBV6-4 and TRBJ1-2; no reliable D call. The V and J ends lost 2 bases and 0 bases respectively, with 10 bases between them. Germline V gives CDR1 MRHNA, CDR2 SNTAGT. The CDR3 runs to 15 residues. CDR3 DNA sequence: TGTGCCAGCAGTGACACGGGCGATACTAACTATGGCTACACCTTC. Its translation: CASSDTGDTNYGYTF.

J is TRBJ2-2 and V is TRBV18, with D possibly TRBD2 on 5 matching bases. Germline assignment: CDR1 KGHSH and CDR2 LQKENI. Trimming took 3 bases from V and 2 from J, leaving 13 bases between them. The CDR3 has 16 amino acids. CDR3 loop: CASSPPVRANTGELFF. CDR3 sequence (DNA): TGTGCCAGCTCACCCCCAGTGAGGGCTAACACCGGGGAGCTGTTTTTT.

The CDR3 here is CASSQGQGAGGYTF. The CDR3 bases are TGCGCCAGCAGCCAAGGCCAGGGGGCTGGCGGCTACACCTTC. The chain employs TRBV4-1 and TRBJ1-2; TRBD1 agrees at 8 bases. V trimming: 1 base; J trimming: 8 bases; junction bases outside the gene matches: 6. The CDR3 spans 14 residues. From germline, CDR1 is MGHRA and CDR2 YSYEKL.

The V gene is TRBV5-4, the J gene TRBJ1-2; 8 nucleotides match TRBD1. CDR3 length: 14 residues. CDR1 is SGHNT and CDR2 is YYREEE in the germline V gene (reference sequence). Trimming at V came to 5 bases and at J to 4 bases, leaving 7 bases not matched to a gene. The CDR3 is CASSWPTGGYGYTF. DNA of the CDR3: TGTGCCAGCAGTTGGCCCACAGGGGGCTATGGCTACACCTTC.

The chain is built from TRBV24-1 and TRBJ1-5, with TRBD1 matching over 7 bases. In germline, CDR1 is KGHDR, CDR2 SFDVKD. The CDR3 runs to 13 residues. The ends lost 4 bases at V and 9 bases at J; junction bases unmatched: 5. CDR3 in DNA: TGTGCCACCAGTGACGATCAGGGGGGGCCCCAGCATTTT. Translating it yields CATSDDQGGPQHF.